One sample yielded the 26 T cell receptor beta chains listed below, sequenced in a study of graft-versus-host responses after intestinal transplantation. These receptors' antigens are unknown. The table came from immunoSEQ multiplex PCR; TCRdb's copy has only in-frame clones and leaves some out. The sample shows more than 65,000 clones, roughly 91% of them seen only once. This specimen consisted of unstimulated CD4+ T cells sorted from spleen or lymph node cells, obtained before intestinal transplant. These TCRs come from a human donor who received an intestinal transplant.

The rearrangement joins TRBV9 to TRBJ1-1; possibly TRBD1 for D (5 bases). Germline CDR1 reads SGDLS; CDR2 reads YYNGEE. V gave up 0 bases and J gave up 7 bases, with 13 bases separating them. The CDR3 extends over 14 amino acids. The CDR3 bases are TGTGCCAGCAGCGTAGATATGGGGCCGGGTGAAGCTTTCTTT. It specifies CASSVDMGPGEAFF.

V gene TRBV19 combines with J gene TRBJ1-6, with D unresolved. V was cut by 4 bases and J by 7 bases, with 17 bases left in between. CDR3 length: 16 amino acids. Per germline, CDR1 LNHDA and CDR2 SQIVND (reference sequence). CDR3 in amino acids: CASSRAATAGNSPLHF. The CDR3 DNA is TGTGCCAGTAGTAGAGCAGCGACTGCGGGCAATTCACCCCTCCACTTT.

The gene calls are TRBV4-1 and TRBJ1-5; 8 bases are a match to TRBD1. The J segment lost 6 bases and the V segment lost 0 bases, leaving 13 bases of the junction unmatched. This CDR3 region has 18 residues. Per germline, CDR1 MGHRA and CDR2 YSYEKL. The CDR3 protein is CASSQDEWTGSFVQPQHF. CDR3 DNA sequence: TGCGCCAGCAGCCAAGACGAGTGGACAGGGAGTTTTGTTCAGCCCCAGCATTTT.

V usage is TRBV5-1 and J usage is TRBJ2-2; weak D call: TRBD1 (6 bases). From germline, CDR1 is SGHRS and CDR2 YFSETQ. The V and J ends lost 3 bases and 0 bases respectively, with 9 bases between them. This CDR3 has 15 amino acids. CDR3 nucleotide sequence: TGCGCCAGCAGCTGGGACACCGCGAACACCGGGGAGCTGTTTTTT. Protein: CASSWDTANTGELFF. The full variable domain, in which reference TRBV5-1 and TRBJ2-2 provide the parts outside the CDR3, is KAGVTQTPRYLIKTRGQQVTLSCSPISGHRSVSWYQQTPGQGLQFLFEYFSETQRNKGNFPGRFSGRQFSNSRSEMNVSTLELGDSALYLCASSWDTANTGELFFGEGSRLTVL.

This clone was counted a single time. This sequence joins TRBV28 and TRBJ1-2, with D tentatively TRBD1 (6 bases). The germline V and J ends were trimmed by 3 bases and 7 bases, with 15 bases remaining between them. CDR3 length: 14 residues. Germline CDR1 is MDHEN and CDR2 is SYDVKM. CDR3 loop: CASSFVEGVIGYTF. Written as DNA, the CDR3 is TGTGCCAGCAGTTTCGTAGAGGGGGTGATTGGCTACACCTTC.

J is TRBJ1-3 and V is TRBV2, with no clear D. Germline-derived CDR1 and CDR2 are SNHLY and FYNNEI. The CDR3 contains 11 residues. The V end was cut by 7 bases, the J end by 3 bases, with 4 bases between. CDR3 in amino acids: CASTGGNTIYF. CDR3 DNA: TGTGCCAGCACAGGTGGAAACACCATATATTTT.

This chain links TRBV4-2 with TRBJ2-3; TRBD2 matches 10 bases. The V segment lost 4 bases and the J segment 2 bases; nucleotides outside the gene matches: 15. The CDR3 loop spans 19 amino acids. From germline, CDR1 is LGHNA and CDR2 YNFKEQ. This chain's CDR3 is CASSPAPPLAGIFTDTQYF. The CDR3 DNA follows: TGTGCCAGCAGCCCCGCCCCCCCACTAGCGGGGATCTTCACAGATACGCAGTATTTT.

This clone has only a few counts. V is TRBV7-2 and J is TRBJ2-7; 14 nucleotides match TRBD2. V lost 5 bases, J lost 3 bases, and 6 bases stayed unmatched. Germline V gives CDR1 SGHTA, CDR2 FQGNSA. The CDR3 runs 16 residues. The CDR3 sequence: CASSLGTSGSLYEQYF. The CDR3 bases are TGTGCCAGCAGCCTGGGGACTAGCGGGAGTCTCTACGAGCAGTACTTC. The full variable domain, in which reference TRBV7-2 and TRBJ2-7 provide the parts outside the CDR3, is GAGVSQSPSNKVTEKGKDVELRCDPISGHTALYWYRQSLGQGLEFLIYFQGNSAPDKSGLPSDRFSAERTGGSVSTLTIQRTQQEDSAVYLCASSLGTSGSLYEQYFGPGTRLTVT.

The chain employs TRBV28 and TRBJ1-1; D unclear. CDR3 length: 12 amino acids. V lost 6 bases to trimming and J lost 0 bases, with 5 bases between them. In germline, CDR1 is MDHEN, CDR2 SYDVKM. The CDR3 reads CASRIMNTEAFF. DNA of the CDR3: TGTGCCAGCAGAATAATGAACACTGAAGCTTTCTTT.

This chain connects TRBV28 to TRBJ2-7; no clear D gene. Germline loops: CDR1 MDHEN, CDR2 SYDVKM. The CDR3 consists of 13 residues. Trimming cost V 3 bases and J 5 bases, with 11 bases left between them. The CDR3 reads CASSFNQVHEQYF. CDR3 bases: TGTGCCAGCAGTTTTAACCAGGTCCACGAGCAGTACTTC.

J is TRBJ2-7 and V is TRBV5-4, with TRBD1 matching over 8 bases. Per the germline V gene, CDR1 is SGHNT and CDR2 is YYREEE (reference sequence). V lost 4 bases and J lost 0; bases outside the gene matches: 9. The CDR3 is made up of 16 amino acids. Here the CDR3 reads CASSPRTGGSSYEQYF. In DNA form, the CDR3 reads TGTGCCAGCAGCCCCCGAACAGGGGGGTCCTCCTACGAGCAGTACTTC.

V and J are TRBV5-4 and TRBJ2-7, with D possibly TRBD1 on 7 matching bases. The V and J ends lost 0 bases and 5 bases respectively, with 15 bases between them. The CDR3 contains 15 residues. Germline lookup yields CDR1 SGHNT and CDR2 YYREEE (reference sequence). The CDR3 reads CASSLAGQGGHEQYF. In nucleotides, the CDR3 is TGTGCCAGCAGCTTGGCCGGTCAGGGGGGCCACGAGCAGTACTTC.

The chain joins TRBV6-6 to TRBJ2-5; a possible D gene is TRBD1 (5 bases). This CDR3 is built from 14 residues. The ends were cut back, 2 bases at V and 3 bases at J, with 10 bases in the middle. Per germline, CDR1 MNHNY and CDR2 SVGAGI (reference sequence). In DNA form, the CDR3 reads TGTGCCAGCAGTTACGCGACAGTCGAAGAGACCCAGTACTTC. Protein product: CASSYATVEETQYF.

V and J are TRBV4-1 and TRBJ2-7, with 8 bases lining up with TRBD1. Per the germline V gene, CDR1 is MGHRA and CDR2 is YSYEKL. The CDR3 consists of 15 residues. V shed 5 bases and J 2 bases; nucleotides not matched to a gene: 8. The chain's CDR3 is CASSKGGQGPYEQYF. The DNA for the CDR3 is TGCGCCAGCAGCAAAGGCGGACAGGGTCCCTACGAGCAGTACTTC.

V is TRBV28 and J is TRBJ1-2; D uncertain. The CDR3 covers 15 residues. Germline CDR1 reads MDHEN; CDR2 reads SYDVKM. The ends were cut back, 5 bases at V and 4 bases at J, with 17 bases in the middle. The CDR3 DNA reads TGTGCCAGCAGTCCCTCGACAAGCCGGCTCTATGGCTACACCTTC. This translates into CASSPSTSRLYGYTF.

The chain couples TRBV29-1 to TRBJ2-7; 10 nucleotides align to TRBD2. CDR1 is SQVTM, CDR2 ANQGSEA, per germline. This CDR3 has 17 residues. With V trimmed by 6 bases and J by 2 bases, 16 bases remained unmatched. The CDR3 bases are TGCAGCGTCGCCGTTGGGCGAGGACTAGCGGTTACCTACGAGCAGTACTTC. Protein: CSVAVGRGLAVTYEQYF.

This chain connects TRBV19 to TRBJ2-5, with 9 nucleotides matching TRBD1. In germline, CDR1 is LNHDA, CDR2 SQIVND (reference sequence). After removal of 1 base from V and 6 bases from J, the junction contained 6 bases not matched to a gene. This CDR3 is built from 15 residues. In DNA, the CDR3 is TGTGCCAGTAGTATAGGGACAGGGGATGTGAAGACCCAGTACTTC. Protein: CASSIGTGDVKTQYF.

This chain links TRBV6-1 with TRBJ2-1; no definite D call. Trimming removed 5 bases from V and 10 bases from J, with 15 bases in between. The germline V gene has CDR1 MNHNS and CDR2 SASEGT. The CDR3 runs to 13 residues. The CDR3 coding sequence is TGTGCCAGCAGTACGAGTTCCGCCTGGGAGCAGTTCTTC. Protein: CASSTSSAWEQFF.

The chain joins TRBV2 to TRBJ1-2; TRBD1 matches at 7 bases. V lost 10 bases, J lost 2 bases, and 13 bases stayed unmatched. Per the germline V gene, CDR1 is SNHLY and CDR2 is FYNNEI. The CDR3 runs 15 residues. DNA for the CDR3: TGTGCCACCTCAGACAGGGTAGGGAGCAACTATGGCTACACCTTC. It translates to CATSDRVGSNYGYTF.

The V gene is TRBV6-1, the J gene TRBJ1-1, with no clear D. The CDR3 is 13 amino acids. Germline V gene data show CDR1 as MNHNS and CDR2 as SASEGT. With 2 bases removed from V and 1 base from J, the gap between germline ends came to 5 bases. In DNA, the CDR3 is TGTGCCAGCAGTGAACGACAGAACACTGAAGCTTTCTTT. It yields the protein CASSERQNTEAFF.

The chain uses TRBV4-1 and TRBJ2-5, with 9 bases matching TRBD2. The CDR3 covers 17 residues. J lost 3 bases, V lost 0 bases, and 8 bases had no gene match. Germline V lookup: CDR1 MGHRA, CDR2 YSYEKL. The CDR3 nucleotides read TGCGCCAGCAGCCAAGATGGTCTAGCGGGAAATAAAGAGACCCAGTACTTC. Translation gives CASSQDGLAGNKETQYF.

This clone turned up a few times. The chain is built from TRBV19 and TRBJ2-5; D gene ambiguous. With 3 bases removed from V and 5 bases from J, the gap between germline ends came to 4 bases. Germline V gene sequence: CDR1 LNHDA, CDR2 SQIVND (reference sequence). CDR3 length equals 11 residues. CDR3 nucleotides: TGTGCCAGTAGTATCAGGGAGACCCAGTACTTC. It codes for CASSIRETQYF.

This clone was observed once. The rearrangement joins TRBV6-6 to TRBJ1-3, with D unclear. The V end was cut by 2 bases, the J end by 2 bases, with 4 bases between. Germline values: CDR1 MNHNY, CDR2 SVGAGI (reference sequence). The CDR3 length is 13 residues. Written as DNA, the CDR3 is TGTGCCAGCAGTTACAGCCCTGGAAACACCATATATTTT. Translating it yields CASSYSPGNTIYF.

This clone was picked up a small number of times. This rearrangement joins TRBV28 to TRBJ1-2; D remains ambiguous. The germline V gene encodes CDR1 MDHEN and CDR2 SYDVKM. Trimming removed 6 bases from V and 2 bases from J, with 13 bases in between. The CDR3 runs 14 residues. The CDR3 nucleotides read TGTGCCAGCAGAATTTATGGGAGCAACTATGGCTACACCTTC. The encoded protein is CASRIYGSNYGYTF.

The chain joins TRBV21-1 to TRBJ2-7; TRBD2, as called in the table, went unchecked against the DNA. TRBV21-1 has pseudogene status. The CDR3 extends over 18 amino acids. In nucleotides, the CDR3 is TGTGCCAGCAGCAAAGCGCGGGTGGGAGACACCGAATCCTACGAGCAGTACTTC. It specifies CASSKARVGDTESYEQYF.

This chain joins TRBV28 and TRBJ2-1, with D perhaps matching TRBD2 (5 bases). CDR1 and CDR2 from the germline V gene are MDHEN and SYDVKM. V lost 2 bases and J lost 0, with 11 bases in between. This CDR3 has 16 residues. CDR3 protein: CASSLMRAASYNEQFF. The CDR3 DNA reads TGTGCCAGCAGTTTAATGCGGGCGGCCTCCTACAATGAGCAGTTCTTC.